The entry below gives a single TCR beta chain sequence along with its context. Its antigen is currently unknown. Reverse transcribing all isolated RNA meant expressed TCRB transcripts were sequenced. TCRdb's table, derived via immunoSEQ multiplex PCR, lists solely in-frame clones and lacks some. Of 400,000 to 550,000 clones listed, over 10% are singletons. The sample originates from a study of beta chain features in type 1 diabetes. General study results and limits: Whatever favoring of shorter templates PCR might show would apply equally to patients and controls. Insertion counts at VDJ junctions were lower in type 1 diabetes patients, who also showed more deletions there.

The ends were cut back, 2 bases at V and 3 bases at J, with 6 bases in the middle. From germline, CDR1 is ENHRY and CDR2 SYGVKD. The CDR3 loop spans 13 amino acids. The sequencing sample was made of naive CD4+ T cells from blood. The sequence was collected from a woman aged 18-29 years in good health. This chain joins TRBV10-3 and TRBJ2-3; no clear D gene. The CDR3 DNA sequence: TGTGCCATCAGTGAGAGGGCGACAGATACGCAGTATTTT. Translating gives CAISERATDTQYF.